A single sample gave rise to the 30 T cell receptor beta chains below, sequenced in a study of shared clonotypes between healthy human individuals. Sequenced by immunoSEQ multiplex PCR; TCRdb stores in-frame clones only, minus some. The table shows 640,000 or so clones, with about two thirds occurring only once. The material sequenced was memory CD4+ T cells sorted from blood. The subset here: CD45RA-negative fraction. All receptors come from a woman under 40 in good health.

The CDR3 coding sequence is TGTGCCAGCAGCTCGGTTCGGGCTAGCGGGAGTGGCGAGCAGTACTTC. It yields the protein CASSSVRASGSGEQYF. The chain combines TRBV7-2 with TRBJ2-7; 10 nucleotides align to TRBD2. Trimming removed 4 bases from V and 6 bases from J; junction bases left unmatched: 12. Germline V gene sequence: CDR1 SGHTA, CDR2 FQGNSA. The CDR3 has 16 residues. The full variable domain, with the rest looked up from reference TRBV7-2 and TRBJ2-7, is GAGVSQSPSNKVTEKGKDVELRCDPISGHTALYWYRQSLGQGLEFLIYFQGNSAPDKSGLPSDRFSAERTGGSVSTLTIQRTQQEDSAVYLCASSSVRASGSGEQYFGPGTRLTVT.

V gene TRBV28 combines with J gene TRBJ1-5; D is unclear. The germline gives CDR1 MDHEN, CDR2 SYDVKM. CDR3 length: 13 residues. V lost 5 bases, J lost 9 bases, and 14 bases lay in between. CDR3 in amino acids: CASSGIDFTPQHF. The CDR3 nucleotides are TGTGCCAGCAGTGGGATAGACTTCACGCCCCAGCATTTT. Full variable domain (remainder filled in from reference TRBV28 and TRBJ1-5): DVKVTQSSRYLVKRTGEKVFLECVQDMDHENMFWYRQDPGLGLRLIYFSYDVKMKEKGDIPEGYSVSREKKERFSLILESASTNQTSMYLCASSGIDFTPQHFGDGTRLSIL.

The chain combines TRBV19 with TRBJ1-5; 9 nucleotides agree with TRBD1. The CDR3 is 15 amino acids. Germline V gene data show CDR1 as LNHDA and CDR2 as SQIVND (reference sequence). With V trimmed by 5 bases and J by 5 bases, 7 bases remained unmatched. Here the CDR3 reads CASSGTGNGDQPQHF. In nucleotides, the CDR3 is TGTGCCAGTAGTGGGACAGGGAATGGCGATCAGCCCCAGCATTTT.

This chain connects TRBV29-1 to TRBJ2-3; no reliable D call. The length of the CDR3 is 10 residues. Trimming removed 6 bases from V and 5 bases from J, with 6 bases in between. The germline V gene has CDR1 SQVTM and CDR2 ANQGSEA. The DNA for the CDR3 is TGCAGCGTCAACCAAGATACGCAGTATTTT. Encoded protein: CSVNQDTQYF.

This clone came up a few times. This chain joins TRBV20-1 and TRBJ2-3; D remains unclear. Between the trimmed V and J ends, which lost 5 bases and 4 bases, there was a span of 7 bases. The CDR3 has 11 residues. Germline V gene lookup returns CDR1 DFQATT and CDR2 SNEGSKA (reference sequence). The CDR3 loop reads CSAGRPDTQYF. The CDR3 DNA sequence: TGCAGTGCTGGTAGGCCAGATACGCAGTATTTT.

V usage is TRBV14 and J usage is TRBJ2-5; D unclear. Germline V gene data show CDR1 as SGHDN and CDR2 as FVKESK. Trimming shortened V by 0 bases and J by 7 bases, and 15 bases separated the two germline ends. The CDR3 sequence is 15 residues long. Here the CDR3 DNA reads TGTGCCAGCAGCCAAGAGCTTCGTTTGGGCGGGACCCAGTACTTC. This translates into CASSQELRLGGTQYF. Full variable domain (outside the CDR3, taken from reference TRBV14 and TRBJ2-5): EAGVTQFPSHSVIEKGQTVTLRCDPISGHDNLYWYRRVMGKEIKFLLHFVKESKQDESGMPNNRFLAERTGGTYSTLKVQPAELEDSGVYFCASSQELRLGGTQYFGPGTRLLVL.

A word on this clone: At one end the junction does not follow the germline gene, possibly because of a read error. The chain is built from TRBV4-2 and TRBJ1-1; D unresolved. Germline CDR1 is LGHNA and CDR2 is YNFKEQ. CDR3 length: 14 amino acids. CDR3 protein: CASGQDLKNTEAFF. For the CDR3, the DNA is TGTGCCAGCGGCCAAGACCTTAAGAACACTGAAGCTTTCTTT.

The chain employs TRBV10-1 and TRBJ1-2, with D perhaps matching TRBD1 (5 bases). V shed 0 bases and J shed 8 bases, with 16 bases lying between them. Germline-derived CDR1 and CDR2 are WNHNN and SYGVQD (reference sequence). This CDR3 has 15 amino acids. The CDR3 DNA reads as TGCGCCAGCAGTGAGTCGAAGGGGCTCGGAGCAGGCTACACCTTC. The encoded protein is CASSESKGLGAGYTF.

The chain is built from TRBV6-1 and TRBJ1-1; maybe TRBD1 (6 bases). The CDR3 loop spans 15 amino acids. Trimming left V 4 bases short and J 3 bases short, with 15 bases between. CDR1 MNHNS and CDR2 SASEGT come from the germline V gene. The CDR3 loop is CASSAQGPLYTEAFF. CDR3 sequence (DNA): TGTGCCAGCAGTGCACAGGGCCCCTTGTACACTGAAGCTTTCTTT.

The rearrangement uses TRBV30 and TRBJ2-7; D unclear. The V end lost 0 bases, the J end lost 0 bases, and 9 bases lay between the germline ends. Germline-derived CDR1 and CDR2 are GTSNPN and SVGIG (reference sequence). The CDR3 has 14 amino acids. The CDR3 nucleotides are TGTGCCTGGAGTGTGTGGCAGCTCTCCTACGAGCAGTACTTC. Its protein is CAWSVWQLSYEQYF. Full variable domain (outside the CDR3, taken from reference TRBV30 and TRBJ2-7): SQTIHQWPATLVQPVGSPLSLECTVEGTSNPNLYWYRQAAGRGLQLLFYSVGIGQISSEVPQNLSASRPQDRQFILSSKKLLLSDSGFYLCAWSVWQLSYEQYFGPGTRLTVT.

The chain joins TRBV9 to TRBJ2-1, with 7 positions matching TRBD2. This CDR3 is built from 16 residues. V gave up 4 bases and J gave up 2 bases; unmatched junction bases: 9. Looked up from germline, CDR1 is SGDLS and CDR2 is YYNGEE. The CDR3 nucleotides read TGTGCCAGCAGCCCCAGACTAGCAGCTACCTACAATGAGCAGTTCTTC. It specifies CASSPRLAATYNEQFF. The full variable domain, in which reference TRBV9 and TRBJ2-1 provide the parts outside the CDR3, is DSGVTQTPKHLITATGQRVTLRCSPRSGDLSVYWYQQSLDQGLQFLIQYYNGEERAKGNILERFSAQQFPDLHSELNLSSLELGDSALYFCASSPRLAATYNEQFFGPGTRLTVL.

The V call is TRBV28, the J call TRBJ1-1; D is possibly TRBD1 (5 bases). Germline V gene sequence: CDR1 MDHEN, CDR2 SYDVKM. Trimming took off 4 bases at V and 0 bases at J, with 12 bases between the two ends. The CDR3 is made up of 15 amino acids. The DNA for the CDR3 is TGTGCCAGCAGTTCCCCACAGGAGATGAACACTGAAGCTTTCTTT. This encodes CASSSPQEMNTEAFF.

The chain is built from TRBV27 and TRBJ2-7, with TRBD1 as a possible D gene (5 bases). Trimming took 8 bases from V and 2 from J, leaving 25 bases between them. Per germline, CDR1 MNHEY and CDR2 SMNVEV (reference sequence). The CDR3 is made up of 17 amino acids. CDR3 protein: CASYYTLRVNPTYEQYF. In nucleotides, the CDR3 is TGTGCCAGCTACTACACGCTCAGGGTTAACCCTACCTACGAGCAGTACTTC.

This chain connects TRBV27 to TRBJ2-7, with TRBD2 identical over 9 bases. CDR1 and CDR2 (germline): MNHEY, SMNVEV (reference sequence). V shed 2 bases and J 3 bases; nucleotides not matched to a gene: 5. This CDR3 is 15 amino acids long. The CDR3: CASSLKASGDYEQYF. The CDR3 DNA reads TGTGCCAGCAGTTTAAAGGCTAGCGGGGACTACGAGCAGTACTTC.

This chain connects TRBV18 to TRBJ1-1, with 7 bases that match TRBD1. Germline V CDR1 and CDR2: KGHSH, LQKENI. CDR3 length equals 14 residues. The trim removed 2 bases at V and 3 bases at J, leaving 3 bases unmatched. The CDR3 is CASSPNTGDTEAFF. The CDR3 DNA is TGTGCCAGCTCACCAAATACAGGGGACACTGAAGCTTTCTTT.

Only a few counts were recorded for this clone. The chain is built from TRBV5-1 and TRBJ2-1; 9 nucleotides line up with TRBD2. V dropped 5 bases and J dropped 3; count of bases not matched to a gene: 3. This CDR3 has 14 residues. The germline CDR1 and CDR2 sequences are SGHRS and YFSETQ. CDR3 nucleotide sequence: TGCGCCAGCAGAGTAGCGGGAGACTACAATGAGCAGTTCTTC. Its protein is CASRVAGDYNEQFF.

For this clone: The same CDR3 arises from other DNA sequences in this sample as well. The chain is built from TRBV7-2 and TRBJ2-2, with no clear D. Trimming removed 0 bases from V and 0 bases from J, with 8 bases in between. This CDR3 has 16 amino acids. Germline lookup yields CDR1 SGHTA and CDR2 FQGNSA. The CDR3 protein is CASSLAASANTGELFF. Here the CDR3 DNA reads TGTGCCAGCAGCTTAGCGGCATCTGCGAACACCGGGGAGCTGTTTTTT.

This chain uses TRBV7-9 with TRBJ2-3; 13 bases agree with TRBD2. With 5 bases clipped from V and 4 bases from J, the junction kept 12 bases outside the gene matches. The CDR3 runs to 18 residues. CDR1 is SEHNR, CDR2 FQNEAQ, per germline (reference sequence). In DNA form, the CDR3 reads TGTGCCAGCAGCCAACCCGGACTAGCGGGAGATGTCGCAGATACGCAGTATTTT. Protein product: CASSQPGLAGDVADTQYF.

This clone was seen just once. The J gene is TRBJ2-1, the V gene TRBV7-8, with 11 bases that match TRBD2. CDR3 length: 16 residues. Germline CDR1 is SGHVS and CDR2 is FQNEAQ. Trimming took 0 bases from V and 8 from J; bases not matched to a gene: 6. In DNA, the CDR3 is TGTGCCAGCAGCTTAGCGTTGACTAGCGGGATTGATGAGCAGTTCTTC. Protein: CASSLALTSGIDEQFF.

The V and J genes are TRBV19 and TRBJ1-3, with D hard to call. V dropped 3 bases and J dropped 0 bases, with 9 bases sitting between them. The CDR3 consists of 15 residues. Germline values: CDR1 LNHDA, CDR2 SQIVND (reference sequence). The CDR3 protein is CASSIAPSSGNTIYF. The CDR3 DNA reads TGTGCCAGTAGTATTGCCCCGAGCTCTGGAAACACCATATATTTT.

The rearrangement uses TRBV19 and TRBJ2-6, with TRBD2 matching 10 bases. The CDR3 extends over 19 amino acids. The germline V gene encodes CDR1 LNHDA and CDR2 SQIVND (reference sequence). V was clipped by 10 bases and J by 0 bases; unmatched bases: 15. For the CDR3, the DNA is TGTGCCACCTCGCTTTTCGGACTAGCGGCCTTCTCTGGGGCCAACGTCCTGACTTTC. Its protein product is CATSLFGLAAFSGANVLTF.

The rearrangement uses TRBV5-1 and TRBJ2-5, with D unresolved. V lost 4 bases, J lost 5 bases, and 12 bases lay in between. Germline CDR1 reads SGHRS; CDR2 reads YFSETQ. This CDR3 comprises 13 residues. The CDR3 loop is CASSQDGRETQYF. The DNA for the CDR3 is TGCGCCAGCAGCCAGGACGGCCGGGAGACCCAGTACTTC.

This clone was seen at least ten times. This chain uses TRBV6-5 with TRBJ2-1; TRBD2 matches at 10 bases. V was clipped by 5 bases and J by 7 bases; unmatched bases: 8. The CDR3 is made up of 15 amino acids. Germline-derived CDR1 and CDR2 are MNHEY and SVGAGI. The CDR3 reads CASSLTAGGPNEQFF. The CDR3 bases are TGTGCCAGCAGTCTTACAGCGGGAGGGCCGAATGAGCAGTTCTTC.

J is TRBJ1-5 and V is TRBV19, with unresolved D. V was shortened by 3 bases and J by 4 bases, with 19 bases between the two germline ends. Germline loops: CDR1 LNHDA, CDR2 SQIVND (reference sequence). This CDR3 region has 17 residues. CDR3 amino acids: CASSMSTSPYSNQPQHF. DNA of the CDR3: TGTGCCAGTAGTATGTCCACCTCTCCCTACTCAAATCAGCCCCAGCATTTT. The full variable domain, rest sourced from reference TRBV19 and TRBJ1-5, is DGGITQSPKYLFRKEGQNVTLSCEQNLNHDAMYWYRQDPGQGLRLIYYSQIVNDFQKGDIAEGYSVSREKKESFPLTVTSAQKNPTAFYLCASSMSTSPYSNQPQHFGDGTRLSIL.

The chain couples TRBV7-8 to TRBJ1-2; 8 bases match TRBD1. Germline V CDR1 and CDR2: SGHVS, FQNEAQ. V was clipped by 2 bases and J by 2 bases; unmatched bases: 4. The length of the CDR3 is 15 residues. CDR3 in amino acids: CASSLPGQGNYGYTF. The CDR3 bases are TGTGCCAGCAGCTTACCCGGACAGGGCAACTATGGCTACACCTTC.

This chain connects TRBV6-6 to TRBJ2-7, with D perhaps assigned TRBD1 or TRBD2 (6 bases each). The V gene lost 5 bases and the J gene lost 3 bases, with 14 bases spanning the gap. CDR1 MNHNY and CDR2 SVGAGI come from the germline V gene (reference sequence). The CDR3 length is 14 residues. As DNA, the CDR3 is TGTGCCAGCAGTACAGGGCTAGCGTTCTACGAGCAGTACTTC. Amino acid sequence: CASSTGLAFYEQYF.

The chain couples TRBV28 to TRBJ1-1; D gene ambiguous. The CDR3 has 11 residues. The germline gives CDR1 MDHEN, CDR2 SYDVKM. With 6 bases removed from V and 1 base from J, the gap between germline ends came to 3 bases. CDR3 protein: CASRENTEAFF. Here the CDR3 DNA reads TGTGCCAGCAGAGAGAACACTGAAGCTTTCTTT.

On this clone: The same CDR3 is also encoded by other DNA sequences in this sample. The chain has TRBV5-1 and TRBJ2-3, with TRBD2 matching over 7 bases. CDR1 and CDR2 from the germline V gene are SGHRS and YFSETQ. This CDR3 has 14 amino acids. V lost 3 bases and J lost 3; bases outside the gene matches: 4. CDR3 sequence reads: CASSWGTITDTQYF. The CDR3 region has the DNA TGCGCCAGCAGCTGGGGGACTATAACAGATACGCAGTATTTT.

This chain links TRBV19 with TRBJ2-3; TRBD2 agrees at 10 bases. Germline V CDR1 and CDR2: LNHDA, SQIVND (reference sequence). This CDR3 region has 16 residues. V trimming: 5 bases; J trimming: 3 bases; junction bases outside the gene matches: 8. CDR3 loop: CASSSGTSDKTDTQYF. The CDR3 DNA reads as TGTGCCAGTAGTTCCGGGACTAGCGATAAGACAGATACGCAGTATTTT. The variable domain in full, with the rest retrieved from reference TRBV19 and TRBJ2-3, is DGGITQSPKYLFRKEGQNVTLSCEQNLNHDAMYWYRQDPGQGLRLIYYSQIVNDFQKGDIAEGYSVSREKKESFPLTVTSAQKNPTAFYLCASSSGTSDKTDTQYFGPGTRLTVL.

The J gene is TRBJ1-3, the V gene TRBV2; D not resolved. The CDR3 sequence is 15 residues long. Per germline, CDR1 SNHLY and CDR2 FYNNEI. Trimming stripped 1 base from V and 0 bases from J, with 7 bases between. The CDR3 DNA follows: TGTGCCAGCAGTGAAGAGGACCTCTCTGGAAACACCATATATTTT. This sequence encodes CASSEEDLSGNTIYF.